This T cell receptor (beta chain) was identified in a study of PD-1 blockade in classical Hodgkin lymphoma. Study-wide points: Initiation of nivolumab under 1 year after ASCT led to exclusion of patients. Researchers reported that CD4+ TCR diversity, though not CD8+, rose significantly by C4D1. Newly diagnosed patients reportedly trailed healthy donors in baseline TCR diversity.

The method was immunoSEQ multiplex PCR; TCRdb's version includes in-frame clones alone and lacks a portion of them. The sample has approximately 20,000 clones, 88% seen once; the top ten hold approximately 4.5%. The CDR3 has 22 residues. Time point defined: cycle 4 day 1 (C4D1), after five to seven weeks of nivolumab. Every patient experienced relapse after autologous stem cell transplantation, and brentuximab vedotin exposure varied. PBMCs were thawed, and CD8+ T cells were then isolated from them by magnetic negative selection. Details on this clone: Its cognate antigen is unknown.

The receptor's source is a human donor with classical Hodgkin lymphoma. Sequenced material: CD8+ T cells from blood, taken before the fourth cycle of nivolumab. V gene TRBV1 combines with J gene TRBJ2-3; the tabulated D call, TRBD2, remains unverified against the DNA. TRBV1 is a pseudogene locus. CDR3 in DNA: TGCACCAGCCTAGGTGGCAGGGCATCATCCGGGACTAGCGGGAGGGCCGCAGATACGCAGTATTTT. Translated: CTSLGGRASSGTSGRAADTQYF.